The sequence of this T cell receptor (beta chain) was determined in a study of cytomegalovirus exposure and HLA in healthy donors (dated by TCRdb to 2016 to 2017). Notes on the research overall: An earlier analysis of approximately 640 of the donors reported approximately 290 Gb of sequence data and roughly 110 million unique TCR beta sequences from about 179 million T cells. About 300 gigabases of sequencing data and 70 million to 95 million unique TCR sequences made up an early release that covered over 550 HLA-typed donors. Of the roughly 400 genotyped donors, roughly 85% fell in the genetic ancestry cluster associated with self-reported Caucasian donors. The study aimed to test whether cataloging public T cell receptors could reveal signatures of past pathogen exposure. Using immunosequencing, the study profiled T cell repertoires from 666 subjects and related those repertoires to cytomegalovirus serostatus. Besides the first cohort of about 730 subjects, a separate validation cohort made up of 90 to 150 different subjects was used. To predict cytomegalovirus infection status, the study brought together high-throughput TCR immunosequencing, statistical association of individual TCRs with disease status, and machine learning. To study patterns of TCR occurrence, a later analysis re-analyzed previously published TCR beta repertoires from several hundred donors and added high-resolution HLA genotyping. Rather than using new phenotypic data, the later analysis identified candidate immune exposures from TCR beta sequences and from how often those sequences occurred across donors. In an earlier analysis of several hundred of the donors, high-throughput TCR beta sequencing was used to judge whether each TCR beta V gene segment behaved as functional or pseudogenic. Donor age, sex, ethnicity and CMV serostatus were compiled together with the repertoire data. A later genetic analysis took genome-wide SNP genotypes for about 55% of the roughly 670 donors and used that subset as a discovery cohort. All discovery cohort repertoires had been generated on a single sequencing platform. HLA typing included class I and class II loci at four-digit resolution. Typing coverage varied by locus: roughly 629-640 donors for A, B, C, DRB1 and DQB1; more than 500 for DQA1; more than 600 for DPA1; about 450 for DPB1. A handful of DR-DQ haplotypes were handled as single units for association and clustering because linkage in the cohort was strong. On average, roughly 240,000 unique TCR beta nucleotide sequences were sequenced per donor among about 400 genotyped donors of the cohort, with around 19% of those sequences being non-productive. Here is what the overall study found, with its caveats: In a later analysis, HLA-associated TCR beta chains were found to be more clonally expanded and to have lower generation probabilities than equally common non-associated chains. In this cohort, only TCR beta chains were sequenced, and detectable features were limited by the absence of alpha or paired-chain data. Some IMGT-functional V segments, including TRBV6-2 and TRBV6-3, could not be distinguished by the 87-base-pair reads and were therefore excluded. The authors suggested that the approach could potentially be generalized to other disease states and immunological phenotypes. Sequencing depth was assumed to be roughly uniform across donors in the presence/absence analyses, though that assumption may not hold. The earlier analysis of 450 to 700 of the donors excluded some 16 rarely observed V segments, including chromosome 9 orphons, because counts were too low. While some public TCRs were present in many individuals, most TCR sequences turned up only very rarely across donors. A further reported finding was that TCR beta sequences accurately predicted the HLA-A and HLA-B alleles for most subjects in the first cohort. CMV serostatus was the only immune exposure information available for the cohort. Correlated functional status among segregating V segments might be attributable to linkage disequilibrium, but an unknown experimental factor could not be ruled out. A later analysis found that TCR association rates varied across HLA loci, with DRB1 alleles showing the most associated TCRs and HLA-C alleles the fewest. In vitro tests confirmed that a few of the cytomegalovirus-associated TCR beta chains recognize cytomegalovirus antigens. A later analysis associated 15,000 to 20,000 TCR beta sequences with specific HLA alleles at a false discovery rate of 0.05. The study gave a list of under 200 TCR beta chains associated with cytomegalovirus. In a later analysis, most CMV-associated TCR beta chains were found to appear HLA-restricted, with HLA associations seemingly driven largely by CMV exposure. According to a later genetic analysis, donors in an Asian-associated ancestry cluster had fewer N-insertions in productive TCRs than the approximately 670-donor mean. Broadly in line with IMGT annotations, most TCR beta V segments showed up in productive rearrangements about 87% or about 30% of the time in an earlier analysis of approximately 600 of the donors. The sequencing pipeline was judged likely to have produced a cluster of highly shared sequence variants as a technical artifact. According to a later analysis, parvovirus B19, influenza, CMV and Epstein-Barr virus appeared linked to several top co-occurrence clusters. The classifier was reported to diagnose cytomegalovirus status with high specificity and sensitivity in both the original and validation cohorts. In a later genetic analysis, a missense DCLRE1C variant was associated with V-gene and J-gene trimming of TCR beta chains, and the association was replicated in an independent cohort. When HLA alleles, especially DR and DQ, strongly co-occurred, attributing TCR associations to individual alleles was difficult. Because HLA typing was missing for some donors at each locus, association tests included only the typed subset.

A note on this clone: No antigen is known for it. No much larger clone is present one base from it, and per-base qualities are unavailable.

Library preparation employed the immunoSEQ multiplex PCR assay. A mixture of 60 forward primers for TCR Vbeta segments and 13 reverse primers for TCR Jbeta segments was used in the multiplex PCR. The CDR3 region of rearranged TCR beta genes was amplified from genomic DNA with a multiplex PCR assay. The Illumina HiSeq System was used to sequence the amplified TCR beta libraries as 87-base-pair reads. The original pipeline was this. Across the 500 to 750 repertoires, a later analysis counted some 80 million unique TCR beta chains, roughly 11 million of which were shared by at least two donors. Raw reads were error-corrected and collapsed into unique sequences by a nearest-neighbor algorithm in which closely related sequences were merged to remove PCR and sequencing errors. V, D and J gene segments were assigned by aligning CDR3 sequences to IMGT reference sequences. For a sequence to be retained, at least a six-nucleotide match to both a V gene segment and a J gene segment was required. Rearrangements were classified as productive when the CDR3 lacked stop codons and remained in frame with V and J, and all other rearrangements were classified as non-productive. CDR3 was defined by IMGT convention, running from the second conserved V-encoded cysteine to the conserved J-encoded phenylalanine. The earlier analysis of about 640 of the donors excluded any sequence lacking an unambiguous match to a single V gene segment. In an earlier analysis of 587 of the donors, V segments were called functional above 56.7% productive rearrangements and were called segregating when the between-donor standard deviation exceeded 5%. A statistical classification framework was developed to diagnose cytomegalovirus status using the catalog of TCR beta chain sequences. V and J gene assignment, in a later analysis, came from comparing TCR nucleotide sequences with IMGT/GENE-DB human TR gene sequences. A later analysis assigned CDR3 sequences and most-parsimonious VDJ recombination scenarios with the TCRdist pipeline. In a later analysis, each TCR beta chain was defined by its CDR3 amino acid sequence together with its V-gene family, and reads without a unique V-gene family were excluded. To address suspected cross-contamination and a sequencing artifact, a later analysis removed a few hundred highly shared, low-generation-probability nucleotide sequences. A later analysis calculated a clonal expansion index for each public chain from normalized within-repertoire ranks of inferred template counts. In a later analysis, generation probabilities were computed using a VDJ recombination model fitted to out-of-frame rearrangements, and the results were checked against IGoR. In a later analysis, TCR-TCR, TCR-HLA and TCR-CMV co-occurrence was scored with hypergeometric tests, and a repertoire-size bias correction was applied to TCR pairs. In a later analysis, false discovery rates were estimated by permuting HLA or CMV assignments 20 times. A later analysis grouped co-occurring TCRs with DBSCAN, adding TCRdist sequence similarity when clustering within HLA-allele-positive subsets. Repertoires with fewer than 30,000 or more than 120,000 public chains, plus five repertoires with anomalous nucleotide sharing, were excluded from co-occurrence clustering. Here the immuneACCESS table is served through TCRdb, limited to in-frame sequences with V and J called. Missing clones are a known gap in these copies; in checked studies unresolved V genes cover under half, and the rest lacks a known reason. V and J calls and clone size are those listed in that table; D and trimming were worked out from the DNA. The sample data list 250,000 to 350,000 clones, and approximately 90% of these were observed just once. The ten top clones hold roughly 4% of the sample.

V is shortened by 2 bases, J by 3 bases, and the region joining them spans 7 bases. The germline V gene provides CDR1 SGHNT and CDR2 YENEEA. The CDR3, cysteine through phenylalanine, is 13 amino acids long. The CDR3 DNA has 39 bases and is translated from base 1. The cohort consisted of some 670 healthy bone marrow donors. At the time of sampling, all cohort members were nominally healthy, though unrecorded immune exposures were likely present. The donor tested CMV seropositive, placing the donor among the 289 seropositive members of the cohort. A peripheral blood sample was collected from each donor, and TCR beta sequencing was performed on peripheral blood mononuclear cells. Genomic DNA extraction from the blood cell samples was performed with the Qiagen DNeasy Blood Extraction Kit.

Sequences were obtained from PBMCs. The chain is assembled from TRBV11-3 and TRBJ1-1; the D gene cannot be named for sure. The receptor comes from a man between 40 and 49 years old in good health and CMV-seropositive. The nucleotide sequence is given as TGTGCCAGCAGCTTAACGGGTCACACTGAAGCTTTCTTT. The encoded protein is CASSLTGHTEAFF.